The TCR beta chain under discussion was sequenced for a study of cytomegalovirus exposure and HLA in healthy donors. Findings and caveats of the study: While the bulk of TCR sequences proved rare, some public TCRs turned up in many donors. The authors enumerated over 150 TCR beta chains as linked to cytomegalovirus. Reportedly, cytomegalovirus status was diagnosed with high sensitivity and specificity. Previous analysis showed most TCR beta V segments were productive about 90% or about 30% of the time.

The CDR3 loop spans 15 amino acids. Germline V gene data show CDR1 as MNHNS and CDR2 as SASEGT. V was cut by 4 bases and J by 0 bases, with 10 bases left in between. This clone has more than one count but fewer than ten. The antigen is unknown. The PCR had 60 Vbeta and 13 Jbeta primers. TCRdb's table, derived via immunoSEQ multiplex PCR, lists solely in-frame clones and lacks some. Found here are 110,000 to 150,000 clones, approximately 70% of them singletons; the top ten hold 2.1%. Sequenced sample: PBMCs. This chain links TRBV6-1 with TRBJ2-1; D gene unclear. The receptor was isolated from a woman aged 55-70 years in good health and CMV-seropositive. The CDR3 DNA sequence: TGTGCCAGCAGTGCCCTAGGTGGCTCCTACAATGAGCAGTTCTTC. Translating gives CASSALGGSYNEQFF.